This T cell receptor beta chain came from a study of identical twins. TCRdb reprocessed the 5' RACE reads via MiXCR and lists one record per CDR3 protein. Here the sample spans 450,000 or so distinct CDR3 sequences, approximately 24% being singletons. These sequences were also reported in another study, on T cells expressing NK-cell markers. That paper states: The authors applied an anti-gamma-delta TCR antibody in several experiments, and it restricted sorting to alpha-beta TCR T cells.

The sequenced sample consisted of CD4+ T cells sorted from blood. The receptor comes from a young woman in good health.

CDR3 sequence reads: CASSLPPGTGVHEQYF. The CDR3 nucleotides read TGTGCCAGCAGCTTGCCCCCCGGGACAGGGGTGCACGAGCAGTACTTC. The chain carries TRBV5-6 and TRBJ2-7; 10 nucleotides match TRBD1. The CDR3 spans 16 residues. The germline gives CDR1 SGHDT, CDR2 YYEEEE. Germline trimming cut 1 base from V and 5 bases from J; bases unmatched to any gene: 9.